These 2 T cell receptor beta chains originate from one sample sequenced in a study of cytomegalovirus exposure and HLA in healthy donors. 13 Jbeta primers and 60 Vbeta primers were used for the PCR. The protocol was immunoSEQ multiplex PCR, while the TCRdb copy is restricted to in-frame clones and leaves out a portion. The sample records over 85,000 clones, around 85% being singletons. The source material was PBMCs. The receptors derive from a man aged 40-49 years in good health and CMV-seronegative.

This rearrangement joins TRBV28 to TRBJ2-7; 7 positions agree with TRBD1. With 7 bases clipped from V and 0 bases from J, the junction kept 9 bases outside the gene matches. CDR1 is MDHEN and CDR2 is SYDVKM in the germline V gene. This CDR3 has 15 residues. The chain's CDR3 is CASTFTTGTSYEQYF. The CDR3 bases are TGTGCCAGCACCTTCACGACAGGGACCTCCTACGAGCAGTACTTC. The full variable domain, rest sourced from reference TRBV28 and TRBJ2-7, is DVKVTQSSRYLVKRTGEKVFLECVQDMDHENMFWYRQDPGLGLRLIYFSYDVKMKEKGDIPEGYSVSREKKERFSLILESASTNQTSMYLCASTFTTGTSYEQYFGPGTRLTVT.

V gene TRBV30 combines with J gene TRBJ1-1; D gene uncertain. There are 12 residues in the CDR3. V was shortened by 0 bases and J by 4 bases, with 6 bases between the two germline ends. Looked up from germline, CDR1 is GTSNPN and CDR2 is SVGIG (reference sequence). The CDR3 nucleotides read TGTGCCTGGAGTGTACGCGGCACTGAAGCTTTCTTT. Encoded protein: CAWSVRGTEAFF.